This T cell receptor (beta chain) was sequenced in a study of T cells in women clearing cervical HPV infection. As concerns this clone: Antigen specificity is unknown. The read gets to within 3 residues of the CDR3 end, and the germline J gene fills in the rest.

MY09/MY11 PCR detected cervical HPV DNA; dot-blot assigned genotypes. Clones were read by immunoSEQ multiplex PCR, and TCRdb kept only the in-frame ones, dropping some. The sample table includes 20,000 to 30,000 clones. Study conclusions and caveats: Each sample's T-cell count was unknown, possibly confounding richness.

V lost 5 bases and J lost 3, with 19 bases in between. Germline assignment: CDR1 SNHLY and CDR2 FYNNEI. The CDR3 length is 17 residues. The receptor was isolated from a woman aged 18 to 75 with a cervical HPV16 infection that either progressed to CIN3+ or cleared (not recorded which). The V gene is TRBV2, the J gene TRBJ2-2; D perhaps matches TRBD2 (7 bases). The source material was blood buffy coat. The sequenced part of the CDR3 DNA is TGTGCCAGCAGTCAAGACGGGAGGACAGTTTACACCGGGGAG. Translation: CASSQDGRTVYTGE. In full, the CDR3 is CASSQDGRTVYTGELFF.